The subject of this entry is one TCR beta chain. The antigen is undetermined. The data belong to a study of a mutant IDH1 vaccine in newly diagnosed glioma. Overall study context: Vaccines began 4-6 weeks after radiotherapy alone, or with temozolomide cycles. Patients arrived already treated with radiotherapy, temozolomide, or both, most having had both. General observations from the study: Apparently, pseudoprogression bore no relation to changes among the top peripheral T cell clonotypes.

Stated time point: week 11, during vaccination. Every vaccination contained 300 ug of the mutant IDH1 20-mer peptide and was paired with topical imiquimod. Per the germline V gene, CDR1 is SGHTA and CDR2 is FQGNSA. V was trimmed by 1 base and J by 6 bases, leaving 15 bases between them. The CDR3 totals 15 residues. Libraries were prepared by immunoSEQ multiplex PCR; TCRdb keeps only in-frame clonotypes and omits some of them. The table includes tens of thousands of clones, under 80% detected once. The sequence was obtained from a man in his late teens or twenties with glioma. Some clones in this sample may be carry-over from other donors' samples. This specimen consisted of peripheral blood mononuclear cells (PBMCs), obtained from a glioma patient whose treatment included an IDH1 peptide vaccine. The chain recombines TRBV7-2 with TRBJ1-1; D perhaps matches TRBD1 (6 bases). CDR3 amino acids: CASSLEGGGKAEAFF. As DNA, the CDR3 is TGTGCCAGCAGCTTAGAAGGGGGGGGGAAGGCTGAAGCTTTCTTT.